Below are 7 T cell receptor beta chains sequenced from a single sample in a study of radiation and T cells in renal cell carcinoma. Using immunoSEQ multiplex PCR, the repertoire was profiled, and TCRdb retains in-frame clones only, with some absent. Among some 120,000 clones listed, 70% to 90% were seen once. Time point: blood 2 weeks post-SBRT. The treatment is: 15 Gy SBRT to primary tumor, nephrectomy 4 weeks later. The input for sequencing was blood, taken from a patient whose treatment included radiotherapy and nephrectomy. These receptors were taken from an older woman with renal cell carcinoma.

This chain joins TRBV2 and TRBJ2-7; the match to TRBD2 covers 7 bases. Germline V CDR1 and CDR2: SNHLY, FYNNEI. Trimming took 11 bases from V and 3 from J; bases not matched to a gene: 7. The CDR3 length is 12 residues. CDR3: CAGGGNVYEQYF. In DNA form, the CDR3 reads TGTGCCGGCGGGGGAAATGTCTACGAGCAGTACTTC.

V is TRBV6-6 and J is TRBJ2-3; 11 bases align to TRBD1. This CDR3 spans 15 amino acids. Trimming at V came to 8 bases and at J to 5 bases, leaving 9 bases not matched to a gene. Germline CDR1 and CDR2: MNHNY and SVGAGI (reference sequence). CDR3 in DNA: TGTGCCAGCCGAAGGACAGGGGGCGGGGAAGATACGCAGTATTTT. Its protein is CASRRTGGGEDTQYF.

To note about this clone: The same CDR3 arises from other DNA sequences in this sample as well. The V call is TRBV29-1, the J call TRBJ1-2, with D perhaps matching TRBD1 (6 bases). This CDR3 contains 12 residues. V lost 2 bases and J 2 bases, leaving 6 bases between the germline ends. Looked up from germline, CDR1 is SQVTM and CDR2 is ANQGSEA. CDR3 in amino acids: CSVETGNYGYTF. CDR3 in DNA: TGCAGCGTTGAAACAGGGAACTATGGCTACACCTTC.

The gene calls are TRBV2 and TRBJ2-3; D is unresolved. The CDR3 runs 14 residues. Between the trimmed V and J ends, which lost 6 bases and 4 bases, there was a span of 14 bases. Germline CDR1 is SNHLY and CDR2 is FYNNEI. CDR3 coding DNA: TGTGCCAGCAGAGGTAGGGTTCAACCAGATACGCAGTATTTT. Residues: CASRGRVQPDTQYF.

The chain is built from TRBV15 and TRBJ1-1; 12 positions match TRBD1. From germline, CDR1 is LNHNV and CDR2 YYDKDF (reference sequence). V shed 6 bases and J 6 bases; nucleotides not matched to a gene: 8. The length of the CDR3 is 15 residues. CDR3 residues: CATSPGQGAFAEAFF. In DNA, the CDR3 is TGTGCCACCAGTCCGGGACAGGGGGCTTTCGCTGAAGCTTTCTTT.

V and J are TRBV6-1 and TRBJ1-5, with unresolved D. CDR1 is MNHNS, CDR2 SASEGT, per germline. Trimming stripped 2 bases from V and 6 bases from J, with 8 bases between. This CDR3 contains 13 residues. CDR3 in DNA: TGTGCCAGCAGTGAAATCACGCTTCAGCCCCAGCATTTT. Translating it yields CASSEITLQPQHF.

CDR3 DNA sequence: TGCAGCGCCTCCGGGAGCCAAGAGACCCAGTACTTC. This translates into CSASGSQETQYF. The chain has TRBV29-1 and TRBJ2-5; possibly TRBD2 for D (6 bases). Trimming pared 7 bases from V and 1 base from J, leaving 10 bases between. The CDR3 covers 12 residues. Germline V gene sequence: CDR1 SQVTM, CDR2 ANQGSEA.